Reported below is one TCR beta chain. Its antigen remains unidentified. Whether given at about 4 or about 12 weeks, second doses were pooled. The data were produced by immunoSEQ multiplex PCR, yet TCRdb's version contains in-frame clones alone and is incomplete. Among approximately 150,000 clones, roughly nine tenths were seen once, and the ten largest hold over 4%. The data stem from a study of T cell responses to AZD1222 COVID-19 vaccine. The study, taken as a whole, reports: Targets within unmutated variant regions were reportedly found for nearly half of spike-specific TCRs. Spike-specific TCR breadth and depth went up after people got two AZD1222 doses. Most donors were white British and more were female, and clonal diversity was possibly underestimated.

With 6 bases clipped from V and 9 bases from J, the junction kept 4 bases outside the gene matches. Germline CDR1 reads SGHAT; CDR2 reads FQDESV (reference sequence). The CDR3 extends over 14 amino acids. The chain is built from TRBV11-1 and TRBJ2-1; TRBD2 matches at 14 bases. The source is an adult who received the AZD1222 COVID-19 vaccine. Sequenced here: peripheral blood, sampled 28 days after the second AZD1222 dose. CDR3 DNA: TGTGCCAGCAGGACTAGCGGGGGGGCCGGTGAGCAGTTCTTC. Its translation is CASRTSGGAGEQFF.